These 6 T cell receptor beta chains came from one sample sequenced in a study of cytomegalovirus exposure and HLA in healthy donors. PCR was performed using 60 Vbeta and 13 Jbeta primers. This table comes from immunoSEQ multiplex PCR, and its TCRdb copy is limited to in-frame clones, with some not included. The sample shows over 95,000 clones, 77% of them seen only once. The sequencing sample was made of PBMCs. The receptors were sampled from a man aged 35-49 years in good health and CMV-seropositive.

The chain carries TRBV5-6 and TRBJ2-1; D is undetermined. Germline assignment: CDR1 SGHDT and CDR2 YYEEEE. Trimming left V 1 base short and J 0 bases short, with 11 bases between. The CDR3 loop spans 16 amino acids. CDR3 DNA: TGTGCCAGCAGCTTGAGTGCGAGATTCTCCTACAATGAGCAGTTCTTC. Translation: CASSLSARFSYNEQFF.

The chain couples TRBV9 to TRBJ2-2; TRBD2 matches 10 bases. The CDR3 is 16 amino acids. Trimming took 0 bases from V and 6 from J; bases not matched to a gene: 5. Germline V gene sequence: CDR1 SGDLS, CDR2 YYNGEE. The CDR3 here is CASSVVSGGAPGELFF. DNA of the CDR3: TGTGCCAGCAGCGTAGTAAGCGGGGGGGCCCCCGGGGAGCTGTTTTTT.

This clone appeared a single time. The chain recombines TRBV9 with TRBJ2-3; 10 positions agree with TRBD2. In germline, CDR1 is SGDLS, CDR2 YYNGEE. With V trimmed by 4 bases and J by 2 bases, 10 bases remained unmatched. The CDR3 sequence is 17 residues long. The CDR3 reads CASSSFRTSGLTDTQYF. In nucleotides, the CDR3 is TGTGCCAGCAGCTCCTTTCGGACTAGCGGACTCACAGATACGCAGTATTTT.

The genes are TRBV11-1 and TRBJ2-5; no firm D call. The DNA end is more similar to TRBJ2-7, so the J call may be wrong. CDR3 length: 13 amino acids. Germline V gene sequence: CDR1 SGHAT, CDR2 FQDESV (reference sequence). In nucleotides, the CDR3 is TGTGCCAGCAGCTTAACTACCACCTACGAGCAGTACTTC. It codes for CASSLTTTYEQYF.

As concerns this clone: Its ends do not fully match the called genes, so a read error is possible. The chain joins TRBV7-9 to TRBJ2-7; TRBD1 is a possible D gene (6 bases). The CDR3 is made up of 16 amino acids. The V gene's germline CDR1 is SEHNR and CDR2 FQNEAQ (reference sequence). CDR3 sequence (DNA): TGTTCCAGCAGCTTTACAGGGATGGGATCTAGGGGCGAGCAGTACTTC. Protein sequence: CSSSFTGMGSRGEQYF.

In its sample, this clone was seen a few times. J is TRBJ2-3 and V is TRBV5-4; D is possibly TRBD1 (5 bases). The CDR3 length is 14 residues. V was clipped by 4 bases and J by 11 bases, with 20 bases between them. Looked up from germline, CDR1 is SGHNT and CDR2 is YYREEE (reference sequence). CDR3 sequence (DNA): TGTGCCAGCAGCGCTGAAACCTTGACAGCCAGGCAGTATTTT. Its translation: CASSAETLTARQYF.